The present TCR beta chain was sequenced within a study of breast tumors, draining lymph nodes, adjacent tissues. Points on this clonotype: No antigen is known for it.

TCRdb re-called the multiplex PCR reads with MiXCR, one entry per CDR3 protein. Among 200,000 to 300,000 distinct CDR3 sequences listed, over 30% were seen once. Breast cancer patients provided tissue from their axillary draining lymph nodes. V shed 5 bases and J shed 6 bases, with 26 bases lying between them. CDR1 and CDR2 (germline): MNHNY, SVGAGI (reference sequence). This CDR3 spans 17 amino acids. Study observations and caveats: Tumors had less TCR diversity than lymph nodes, more than nontumor tissue. Tumor T cell lymph node origin was a supported hypothesis, not proven. Luminal-like breast cancer showed significantly higher tumor–nontumor repertoire similarity than basal-like. The data were judged consistent with most tumor T cells coming from lymph node and expanding in tumor.

The receptor comes from a female donor with breast cancer. Some clones in this sample may be carry-over from other donors' samples. The chain couples TRBV6-6 to TRBJ2-7; D might be TRBD2 (6 bases). Sequenced material: axillary lymph node tissue. The CDR3 nucleotides are TGTGCCAGCAGTCCTTTGAGCGGGCGCACCCTAGGAGGCGAGCAGTACTTC. This encodes CASSPLSGRTLGGEQYF.